These 5 T cell receptor beta chains originate from one sample sequenced in a study of cytomegalovirus exposure and HLA in healthy donors. Repertoires were generated with immunoSEQ multiplex PCR, while TCRdb's copy carries only in-frame clones and drops some. The table lists 200,000 to 250,000 clones, more than 75% of them singletons. The sequenced sample was PBMCs. The receptors shown here come from a young woman in good health and CMV-seropositive.

This clone has a single count. CDR3 protein: CASSTGTENTGELFF. Here the CDR3 DNA reads TGTGCCAGCAGTACCGGGACAGAGAACACCGGGGAGCTGTTTTTT. V gene TRBV28 combines with J gene TRBJ2-2; 7 nucleotides align to TRBD1. Germline assignment: CDR1 MDHEN and CDR2 SYDVKM. This CDR3 is built from 15 residues. J was trimmed by 1 base and V by 5 bases; bases with no gene match: 4.

This clone was observed a few times. This CDR3 is also generated by other DNA sequences in the sample. V is TRBV5-1 and J is TRBJ2-7; a possible D gene is TRBD1 (5 bases). Germline V gene data show CDR1 as SGHRS and CDR2 as YFSETQ. Trimming left V 0 bases short and J 1 base short, with 5 bases between. There are 13 residues in the CDR3. In DNA, the CDR3 is TGCGCCAGCAGCTTGGGACAGTCCTACGAGCAGTACTTC. Protein: CASSLGQSYEQYF.

The chain is built from TRBV11-3 and TRBJ2-6; D possibly corresponds to TRBD1 (6 bases). CDR3 length: 18 residues. V was shortened by 5 bases and J by 0 bases, with 17 bases between the two germline ends. Germline V gene data show CDR1 as SGHNT and CDR2 as YENEEA. CDR3 amino acids: CASSPAPGVLSGANVLTF. CDR3 sequence (DNA): TGTGCCAGCAGCCCCGCCCCAGGGGTGCTCTCTGGGGCCAACGTCCTGACTTTC.

CDR3 region: CASSEISFSTDTQYF. CDR3 DNA: TGCGCCAGCAGTGAAATTTCATTTAGCACAGATACGCAGTATTTT. V usage is TRBV10-1 and J usage is TRBJ2-3, with D uncertain. V lost 3 bases and J lost 0, with 10 bases in between. The CDR3 has 15 amino acids. Per germline, CDR1 WNHNN and CDR2 SYGVQD (reference sequence).

This clone has a handful of counts. The chain links TRBV25-1 to TRBJ2-3; perhaps TRBD1 as D (5 bases). Trimming removed 3 bases from V and 6 bases from J, with 13 bases in between. The CDR3 extends over 14 amino acids. In germline, CDR1 is MGHDK, CDR2 SYGVNS. CDR3 DNA sequence: TGTGCCAGCAGTGATGTTGGGGCCCGGGATACGCAGTATTTT. Translation gives CASSDVGARDTQYF.